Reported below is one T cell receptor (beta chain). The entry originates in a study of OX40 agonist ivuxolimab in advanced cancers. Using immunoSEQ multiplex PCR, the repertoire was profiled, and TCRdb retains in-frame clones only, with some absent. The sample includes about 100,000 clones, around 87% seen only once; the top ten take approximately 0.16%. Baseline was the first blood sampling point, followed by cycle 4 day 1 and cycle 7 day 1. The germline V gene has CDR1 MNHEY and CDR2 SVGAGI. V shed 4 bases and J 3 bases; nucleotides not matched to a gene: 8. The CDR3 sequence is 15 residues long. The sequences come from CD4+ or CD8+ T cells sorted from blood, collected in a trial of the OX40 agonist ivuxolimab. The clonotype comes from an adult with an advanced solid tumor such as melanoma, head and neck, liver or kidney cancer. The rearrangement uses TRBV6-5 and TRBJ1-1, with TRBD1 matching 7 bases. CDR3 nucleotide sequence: TGTGCCAGCAGTTCCCCGTCCAGGGGGTACACTGAAGCTTTCTTT. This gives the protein CASSSPSRGYTEAFF.